One sample yielded the 25 T cell receptor beta chains listed below, sequenced in a study of blood T cell repertoires in COVID-19. Measured with immunoSEQ multiplex PCR; TCRdb has only the in-frame clones, and not every one. The sample contains roughly 250,000 clones, about 86% of which appear only once. Sequences were obtained from peripheral blood. The receptors stem from a woman aged 60-70 years with active or convalescent COVID-19.

This clone was seen a few times. This chain joins TRBV3-1 (or the pseudogene TRBV3-2) and TRBJ2-5; tentatively, D is TRBD2 (5 bases). Trimming shortened V by 3 bases and J by 7 bases, and 12 bases separated the two germline ends. The CDR3 totals 13 residues. Germline V gives CDR1 LGHDT, CDR2 YNNKEL (reference sequence). The CDR3 spells CASSHHGRGTQYF. As DNA, the CDR3 is TGTGCCAGCAGCCATCATGGCCGGGGGACCCAGTACTTC.

This clone was observed a single time. The CDR3 coding sequence is TGTGCCAGCAGCAAAACAAGTAGCGGGAACACAGACGATACGCAGTATTTT. It codes for CASSKTSSGNTDDTQYF. This rearrangement joins TRBV21-1 to TRBJ2-3; the table's D call, TRBD2, has no DNA check behind it. TRBV21-1 is labeled a pseudogene. The CDR3 totals 17 residues.

The CDR3 nucleotides read TGCGCCAGCAGCCAGGACTACAATGAGCAGTTCTTC. Amino acid sequence: CASSQDYNEQFF. The rearrangement uses TRBV5-1 and TRBJ2-1; D is ambiguous. The germline V gene has CDR1 SGHRS and CDR2 YFSETQ. The CDR3 spans 12 residues. V gave up 4 bases and J gave up 3 bases, with 5 bases separating them.

This clone was recorded a few times. The chain is built from TRBV12-5 and TRBJ2-2, with TRBD1 as a possible D gene (5 bases). The CDR3 is 17 amino acids. V was cut by 0 bases and J by 1 base, with 12 bases left in between. Germline loops: CDR1 LGHNT, CDR2 FRNRAP. As DNA, the CDR3 is TGTGCTAGTGGTTTGGTATCGCCAGGGTTGAACACCGGGGAGCTGTTTTTT. It codes for CASGLVSPGLNTGELFF.

About this clone itself: The same CDR3 arises from other DNA sequences in this sample as well. The DNA for the CDR3 is TGTGCCAGCAGCCCGCGGACAGGAAGGAACACTGAAGCTTTCTTT. Translation: CASSPRTGRNTEAFF. This chain connects TRBV7-8 to TRBJ1-1; TRBD1 matches 7 bases. The V gene end was trimmed by 5 bases and the J gene end by 1 base; junction bases not matched to a gene: 7. The V gene's germline CDR1 is SGHVS and CDR2 FQNEAQ. The CDR3 is made up of 15 amino acids.

The chain is built from TRBV23-1 and TRBJ2-1; TRBD2 might be the D (6 bases). TRBV23-1 is given ORF status, its function remaining uncertain. This CDR3 contains 16 residues. V lost 0 bases and J 8 bases, leaving 17 bases between the germline ends. The DNA of the CDR3 is TGCGCCAGCAGTCAATCGTTGGTAGGGAGGAGCGATGAGCAGTTCTTC. Residues: CASSQSLVGRSDEQFF.

This clone was observed a few times. This chain joins TRBV25-1 and TRBJ2-4; D possibly corresponds to TRBD2 (6 bases). This CDR3 has 15 amino acids. CDR1 and CDR2 from the germline V gene are MGHDK and SYGVNS. Trimming removed 5 bases at V and 0 bases at J, with 11 bases between. The CDR3 sequence is CASSPGLLAKNIQYF. CDR3 coding DNA: TGTGCCAGCAGTCCGGGACTGTTAGCCAAAAACATTCAGTACTTC.

This clone has just one count. The chain couples TRBV19 to TRBJ1-6, with a weak D call TRBD1 (6 bases). Looked up from germline, CDR1 is LNHDA and CDR2 is SQIVND (reference sequence). The CDR3 has 15 residues. Between the trimmed V and J ends, which lost 5 bases and 10 bases, there was a span of 18 bases. CDR3 loop: CASSPPTGRNSPLHF. In nucleotides, the CDR3 is TGTGCCAGTAGTCCCCCCACAGGGCGCAACTCACCCCTCCACTTT.

V usage is TRBV3-1 (or the pseudogene TRBV3-2) and J usage is TRBJ1-1; the D gene is possibly TRBD1 (6 bases). The germline gives CDR1 LGHDT, CDR2 YNNKEL (reference sequence). The CDR3 sequence is 14 residues long. V was shortened by 4 bases and J by 1 base, with 10 bases between the two germline ends. The CDR3 here is CASSPGTPNTEAFF. The CDR3 DNA follows: TGTGCCAGCAGCCCCGGGACACCGAACACTGAAGCTTTCTTT.

This chain links TRBV6-2 or TRBV6-3 with TRBJ1-4; no firm D call. Germline CDR1 and CDR2: MNHEY and SVGEGT. The CDR3 extends over 12 amino acids. Trimming took off 4 bases at V and 7 bases at J, with 7 bases between the two ends. The CDR3 DNA reads TGTGCCAGCAGTTTAGCGGGTGAAAAACTGTTTTTT. Its protein product is CASSLAGEKLFF.

This clone has more than one count but fewer than ten. This sequence joins TRBV6-6 and TRBJ1-5, with D hard to call. The ends were cut back, 6 bases at V and 2 bases at J, with 11 bases in the middle. Germline assignment: CDR1 MNHNY and CDR2 SVGAGI (reference sequence). The CDR3 runs 14 residues. The CDR3 sequence: CASRYPEGNQPQHF. CDR3 coding DNA: TGTGCCAGCAGATACCCTGAGGGCAATCAGCCCCAGCATTTT.

The sample holds one count of this clone. This chain uses TRBV6-5 with TRBJ1-2, with D hard to call. Germline V lookup: CDR1 MNHEY, CDR2 SVGAGI. This CDR3 region has 13 residues. The germline V and J ends were trimmed by 9 bases and 4 bases, with 15 bases remaining between them. The CDR3 spells CASRMAALYGYTF. CDR3 in DNA: TGTGCCAGTCGTATGGCGGCCCTCTATGGCTACACCTTC.

The genes are TRBV4-3 and TRBJ2-5; possible D gene TRBD2, 5 bases. There are 14 residues in the CDR3. V was trimmed by 1 base and J by 4 bases, leaving 10 bases between them. Germline V gene lookup returns CDR1 LGHNA and CDR2 YSLEER. In DNA form, the CDR3 reads TGCGCCAGCAGCCAAGTGGTAGGGAGAGAGACCCAGTACTTC. Translated: CASSQVVGRETQYF.

V is TRBV5-8 and J is TRBJ2-1; 9 positions match TRBD1. This CDR3 region has 18 residues. CDR1 is SGHTS, CDR2 YDEGEE, per germline. Trimming at V came to 1 base and at J to 4 bases, leaving 12 bases not matched to a gene. CDR3 in amino acids: CASSLFSGTGLQYNEQFF. The DNA of the CDR3 is TGTGCCAGCAGCTTGTTTTCCGGGACAGGGTTACAATACAATGAGCAGTTCTTC.

The chain couples TRBV6-1 to TRBJ1-1, with a weak D call TRBD1 (6 bases). The germline CDR1 and CDR2 sequences are MNHNS and SASEGT. The CDR3 contains 11 residues. Between the trimmed V and J ends, which lost 1 base and 11 bases, there was a span of 8 bases. The CDR3 sequence: CASSEDRAAFF. The CDR3, as DNA: TGTGCCAGCAGTGAAGACAGGGCGGCTTTCTTT.

The gene calls are TRBV19 and TRBJ1-1; D is uncertain. V shed 3 bases and J shed 1 base, with 12 bases lying between them. Germline-derived CDR1 and CDR2 are LNHDA and SQIVND (reference sequence). The CDR3 extends over 15 amino acids. The CDR3: CASSISGRGNTEAFF. The CDR3 DNA sequence: TGTGCCAGTAGTATTTCGGGCCGGGGGAACACTGAAGCTTTCTTT.

The chain employs TRBV3-1 (or the pseudogene TRBV3-2) and TRBJ1-5; D is ambiguous. V dropped 9 bases and J dropped 4 bases, with 13 bases sitting between them. The CDR3 covers 13 residues. The germline gives CDR1 LGHDT, CDR2 YNNKEL (reference sequence). CDR3 residues: CASPRRENQPQHF. In DNA form, the CDR3 reads TGTGCCAGTCCTAGGAGGGAAAATCAGCCCCAGCATTTT.

This clone showed up just once. This same CDR3 is encoded by further DNA sequences in the sample. The rearrangement uses TRBV11-3 and TRBJ2-2; possibly TRBD2 for D (7 bases). The CDR3 length is 16 residues. Trimming shortened V by 1 base and J by 0 bases, and 9 bases separated the two germline ends. Germline V gene data show CDR1 as SGHNT and CDR2 as YENEEA. Here the CDR3 DNA reads TGTGCCAGCAGCTTAGGCGGGGGCGCGAACACCGGGGAGCTGTTTTTT. Residues: CASSLGGGANTGELFF.

The chain couples TRBV11-2 to TRBJ1-5, with D hard to call. V was shortened by 3 bases and J by 2 bases, with 11 bases between the two germline ends. CDR3 size: 15 residues. Germline values: CDR1 SGHAT, CDR2 FQNNGV. The CDR3 here is CASSFEGGGNQPQHF. The CDR3 region has the DNA TGTGCCAGCAGCTTTGAGGGCGGGGGCAATCAGCCCCAGCATTTT.

The chain couples TRBV7-9 to TRBJ2-7; 8 bases align to TRBD2. The CDR3 sequence is 15 residues long. V was pared by 1 base and J by 2 bases, with 4 bases of the junction left unmatched. Looked up from germline, CDR1 is SEHNR and CDR2 is FQNEAQ (reference sequence). CDR3 region: CASSLDTGGTYEQYF. The CDR3 region has the DNA TGTGCCAGCAGCTTAGACACGGGGGGGACCTACGAGCAGTACTTC.

The J gene is TRBJ1-1, the V gene TRBV6-5; TRBD1 matches at 9 bases. Germline CDR1 MNHEY, CDR2 SVGAGI. This CDR3 contains 14 residues. Germline trimming cut 4 bases from V and 2 bases from J; bases unmatched to any gene: 2. CDR3 loop: CASSWDRVNTEAFF. The CDR3 DNA follows: TGTGCCAGCAGTTGGGACAGGGTTAACACTGAAGCTTTCTTT.

The V gene is TRBV6-2 or TRBV6-3, the J gene TRBJ2-5, with D unresolved. The CDR3 loop spans 15 amino acids. The germline gives CDR1 MNHEY, CDR2 SVGEGT. The ends were cut back, 0 bases at V and 2 bases at J, with 10 bases in the middle. The CDR3 is CASSYSSYRQETQYF. The CDR3 bases are TGTGCCAGCAGTTACTCGTCCTACCGGCAAGAGACCCAGTACTTC.

The V gene is TRBV29-1, the J gene TRBJ2-7; weak D call: TRBD1 (8 bases). Trimming pared 7 bases from V and 4 bases from J, leaving 17 bases between. This CDR3 has 13 residues. Germline loops: CDR1 SQVTM, CDR2 ANQGSEA. The CDR3 reads CSASGQGGYEQYF. The CDR3 coding sequence is TGCAGCGCTAGCGGACAGGGTGGTTACGAGCAGTACTTC.

The chain joins TRBV12-3 or TRBV12-4 to TRBJ2-1, with D possibly being TRBD2 (6 bases). This CDR3 contains 11 residues. The V end lost 3 bases, the J end lost 12 bases, and 9 bases lay between the germline ends. The CDR3, as DNA: TGTGCCAGCAGTTTGGTCGGGGGGCAGTTCTTC. Protein: CASSLVGGQFF.

The gene calls are TRBV19 and TRBJ1-4, with D possibly being TRBD1 (5 bases). Germline assignment: CDR1 LNHDA and CDR2 SQIVND (reference sequence). The CDR3 contains 13 residues. Trimming cost V 3 bases and J 14 bases, with 16 bases left between them. CDR3 in DNA: TGTGCCAGTAGTATTAGTGGGACTTTGTTGCTGTTTTTT. Protein: CASSISGTLLLFF.